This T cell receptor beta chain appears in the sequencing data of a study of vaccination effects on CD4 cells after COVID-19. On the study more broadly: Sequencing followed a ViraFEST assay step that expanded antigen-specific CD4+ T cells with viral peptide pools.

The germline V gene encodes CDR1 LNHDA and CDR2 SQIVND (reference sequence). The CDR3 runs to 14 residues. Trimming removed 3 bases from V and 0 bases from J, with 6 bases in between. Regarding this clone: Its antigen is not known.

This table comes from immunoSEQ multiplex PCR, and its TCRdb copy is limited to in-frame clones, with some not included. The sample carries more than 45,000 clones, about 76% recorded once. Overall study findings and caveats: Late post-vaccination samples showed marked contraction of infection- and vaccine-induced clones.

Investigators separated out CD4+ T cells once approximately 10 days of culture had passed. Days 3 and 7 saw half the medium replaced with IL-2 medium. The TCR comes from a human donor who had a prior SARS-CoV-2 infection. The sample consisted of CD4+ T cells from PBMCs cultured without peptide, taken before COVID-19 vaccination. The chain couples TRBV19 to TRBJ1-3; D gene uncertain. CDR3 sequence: CASSIGDSGNTIYF. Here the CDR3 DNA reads TGTGCCAGTAGTATCGGAGACTCTGGAAACACCATATATTTT.